This T cell receptor (beta chain) was documented in a study of graft-versus-host responses after intestinal transplantation. The overall study: Transplantation in recipients was multivisceral, liver-intestinal, or isolated intestinal. Anti-thymocyte globulin induction was given to all recipients, followed by tacrolimus and steroids for roughly 3 years. Study-wide points: Allografts carried high graft-versus-host to host-versus-graft clonal ratios in patients having graft-donor T cell macrochimerism. The marrow of recipients harbored GvH clones, and ileum or blood showed some of them first.

The germline V gene encodes CDR1 MNHNS and CDR2 SASEGT. The CDR3 length is 13 residues. After removal of 6 bases from V and 3 bases from J, the junction contained 5 bases not matched to a gene. Profiling relied on immunoSEQ multiplex PCR, and the TCRdb table lists in-frame clones only, not all of them. The data show approximately 81,000 clones, about nine tenths seen once. Notes on this clone: The antigen is not known.

This receptor was taken from a human donor who was the organ donor for an intestinal transplant. The J gene is TRBJ2-7, the V gene TRBV6-1; 7 nucleotides match TRBD2. The specimen was unstimulated CD8+ T cells sorted from spleen or lymph node cells, collected before transplant. DNA of the CDR3: TGTGCCAGCAGGGATACGGGGGGCTACGAGCAGTACTTC. Translating it yields CASRDTGGYEQYF.